This TCR beta chain was identified during a study of blood T cells in healthy people across ages. The wider study: Capture by template switching was about one barcoded beta molecule per two T cells. Findings and caveats of the study: The study found more naive CD4+ cells and higher diversity in long-lived than aged donors.

Primers used in a second PCR of about 6 to 12 cycles were a sample-barcoded 5' primer and a J-beta primer mix. Every molecule of cDNA carried a tag from a template-switch adaptor with 12 random nucleotides. One entry per CDR3 protein results from TCRdb running MiXCR on the 5' RACE reads. This sample has under 850,000 distinct CDR3 sequences, with about 37% found just once. Of note for this clonotype: The antigen is undetermined.

This CDR3 contains 16 residues. The V and J ends lost 10 bases and 4 bases, in that order; junction bases with no gene match: 11. Per the germline V gene, CDR1 is ENHRY and CDR2 is SYGVKD. Material: blood. The receptor's source is a man younger than 35 in good health. The chain joins TRBV10-3 to TRBJ2-6, with TRBD1 matching 9 bases. The chain's CDR3 is CATQGTGRSGANVLTF. CDR3 bases: TGTGCCACCCAAGGGACAGGGAGATCCGGGGCCAACGTCCTGACTTTC.